The 14 T cell receptor beta chains presented below share a single source sample, sequenced in a study of cytomegalovirus exposure and HLA in healthy donors. The PCR had 60 Vbeta and 13 Jbeta primers. Measured with immunoSEQ multiplex PCR; TCRdb has only the in-frame clones, and not every one. The top ten hold approximately 2.1% of the sample, which has about 170,000 clones, around 80% seen once. The sequenced material came from PBMCs. Receptors were obtained from a male donor in good health and CMV-seronegative.

Only one count was recorded for this clone. The chain joins TRBV13 to TRBJ1-3, with D perhaps matching TRBD1 (5 bases). V lost 0 bases to trimming and J lost 4 bases, with 10 bases between them. The CDR3 spans 15 residues. Germline V gene sequence: CDR1 PRHDT, CDR2 FYEKMQ (reference sequence). In nucleotides, the CDR3 is TGTGCCAGCAGCTTAGGGGCAGGGCCCGGAAACACCATATATTTT. Encoded protein: CASSLGAGPGNTIYF.

J is TRBJ2-7 and V is TRBV30; a weak D match, TRBD1 (6 bases). Trimming removed 3 bases from V and 0 bases from J, with 12 bases in between. The CDR3 contains 14 residues. Germline lookup yields CDR1 GTSNPN and CDR2 SVGIG (reference sequence). CDR3 coding DNA: TGTGCCTGGAGGGGGGACACTGTCTCCTACGAGCAGTACTTC. Protein product: CAWRGDTVSYEQYF.

The chain is built from TRBV19 and TRBJ2-3, with 8 nucleotides matching TRBD2. The trim removed 8 bases at V and 2 bases at J, leaving 12 bases unmatched. The germline CDR1 and CDR2 sequences are LNHDA and SQIVND (reference sequence). This CDR3 has 16 residues. CDR3 protein: CASGRTGGGFTDTQYF. CDR3 DNA sequence: TGTGCCAGTGGAAGGACCGGGGGGGGTTTCACAGATACGCAGTATTTT.

The chain combines TRBV7-2 with TRBJ2-4; 7 nucleotides match TRBD1. The J segment lost 13 bases and the V segment lost 8 bases, leaving 11 bases of the junction unmatched. This CDR3 has 12 amino acids. Germline CDR1 reads SGHTA; CDR2 reads FQGNSA. The CDR3 bases are TGTGCCAGCCGCGGATCCGGGACAGTACAGTACTTC. It translates to CASRGSGTVQYF.

The CDR3: CASSSAIDMNTEAFF. Here the CDR3 DNA reads TGTGCCAGCAGCTCAGCGATCGACATGAACACTGAAGCTTTCTTT. This chain links TRBV7-2 with TRBJ1-1, with no clear D. This CDR3 comprises 15 residues. V lost 4 bases and J 0 bases, leaving 12 bases between the germline ends. Germline loops: CDR1 SGHTA, CDR2 FQGNSA. Looking up the rest from reference TRBV7-2 and TRBJ1-1 gives the full variable domain: GAGVSQSPSNKVTEKGKDVELRCDPISGHTALYWYRQSLGQGLEFLIYFQGNSAPDKSGLPSDRFSAERTGGSVSTLTIQRTQQEDSAVYLCASSSAIDMNTEAFFGQGTRLTVV.

The J gene is TRBJ2-3, the V gene TRBV19; D perhaps matches TRBD1 (7 bases). V lost 5 bases, J lost 3 bases, and 18 bases lay in between. There are 16 residues in the CDR3. From germline, CDR1 is LNHDA and CDR2 SQIVND (reference sequence). The CDR3 region is CASSPQGNGRTDTQYF. CDR3 sequence (DNA): TGTGCCAGTAGTCCACAGGGGAATGGGAGGACAGATACGCAGTATTTT.

The chain recombines TRBV21-1 with TRBJ2-1; TRBD2, the table's D call, lacks a check against the DNA. TRBV21-1 is a documented pseudogene. This CDR3 comprises 16 residues. CDR3 region: CASSKGASGVYNEQFF. In DNA form, the CDR3 reads TGTGCCAGCAGCAAAGGGGCTAGCGGGGTCTACAATGAGCAGTTCTTC.

V is TRBV2 and J is TRBJ1-5; TRBD1 aligns across 9 bases. The V segment lost 6 bases and the J segment 3 bases; nucleotides outside the gene matches: 6. The CDR3 is made up of 15 amino acids. CDR1 SNHLY and CDR2 FYNNEI come from the germline V gene. DNA for the CDR3: TGTGCCAGCAGGCAACGGGACAGGGACAATCAGCCCCAGCATTTT. This gives the protein CASRQRDRDNQPQHF.

This clone was counted a few times. This chain uses TRBV4-3 with TRBJ1-2; D is undetermined. V was cut by 1 base and J by 7 bases, with 16 bases left in between. Looked up from germline, CDR1 is LGHNA and CDR2 is YSLEER. The CDR3 has 15 amino acids. The CDR3: CASSQVAGSQIGYTF. As DNA, the CDR3 is TGCGCCAGCAGCCAAGTGGCCGGGTCGCAGATTGGCTACACCTTC.

The V call is TRBV7-9, the J call TRBJ2-1; maybe TRBD2 (5 bases). V dropped 5 bases and J dropped 5 bases, with 13 bases sitting between them. Germline values: CDR1 SEHNR, CDR2 FQNEAQ (reference sequence). The CDR3 runs to 14 residues. CDR3: CASSLGVQNNEQFF. Written as DNA, the CDR3 is TGTGCCAGCAGCCTCGGGGTCCAGAACAATGAGCAGTTCTTC.

The rearrangement links TRBV5-4 to TRBJ2-7; D gene ambiguous. The CDR3 sequence is 13 residues long. From germline, CDR1 is SGHNT and CDR2 YYREEE (reference sequence). Trimming pared 2 bases from V and 2 bases from J, leaving 8 bases between. The CDR3 spells CASSFGLAYEQYF. The CDR3 bases are TGTGCCAGCAGCTTCGGGTTGGCCTACGAGCAGTACTTC.

The CDR3 DNA reads as TGCGCCAGCAGCCTTGGGGACACCTCCTACAATGAGCAGTTCTTC. It encodes CASSLGDTSYNEQFF. The chain links TRBV5-1 to TRBJ2-1; TRBD1 is a possible D gene (6 bases). This CDR3 has 15 amino acids. Germline V CDR1 and CDR2: SGHRS, YFSETQ. With 4 bases removed from V and 0 bases from J, the gap between germline ends came to 11 bases.

The CDR3 protein is CASSVGGTGSYEQYF. DNA of the CDR3: TGTGCCAGCAGCGTAGGTGGGACAGGGTCCTACGAGCAGTACTTC. V and J are TRBV7-2 and TRBJ2-7; 9 bases line up with TRBD1. Losses at the gene ends were 5 bases for V and 1 base for J; bases not matched to a gene: 6. Germline V gives CDR1 SGHTA, CDR2 FQGNSA. The CDR3 extends over 15 amino acids.

The chain joins TRBV6-6 to TRBJ2-3, with 8 bases matching TRBD1. The CDR3 is made up of 15 amino acids. The germline CDR1 and CDR2 sequences are MNHNY and SVGAGI (reference sequence). V was pared by 2 bases and J by 6 bases, with 7 bases of the junction left unmatched. CDR3 nucleotide sequence: TGTGCCAGCAGTTACCTGGGCAGGGACAGGGATACGCAGTATTTT. Translation: CASSYLGRDRDTQYF.